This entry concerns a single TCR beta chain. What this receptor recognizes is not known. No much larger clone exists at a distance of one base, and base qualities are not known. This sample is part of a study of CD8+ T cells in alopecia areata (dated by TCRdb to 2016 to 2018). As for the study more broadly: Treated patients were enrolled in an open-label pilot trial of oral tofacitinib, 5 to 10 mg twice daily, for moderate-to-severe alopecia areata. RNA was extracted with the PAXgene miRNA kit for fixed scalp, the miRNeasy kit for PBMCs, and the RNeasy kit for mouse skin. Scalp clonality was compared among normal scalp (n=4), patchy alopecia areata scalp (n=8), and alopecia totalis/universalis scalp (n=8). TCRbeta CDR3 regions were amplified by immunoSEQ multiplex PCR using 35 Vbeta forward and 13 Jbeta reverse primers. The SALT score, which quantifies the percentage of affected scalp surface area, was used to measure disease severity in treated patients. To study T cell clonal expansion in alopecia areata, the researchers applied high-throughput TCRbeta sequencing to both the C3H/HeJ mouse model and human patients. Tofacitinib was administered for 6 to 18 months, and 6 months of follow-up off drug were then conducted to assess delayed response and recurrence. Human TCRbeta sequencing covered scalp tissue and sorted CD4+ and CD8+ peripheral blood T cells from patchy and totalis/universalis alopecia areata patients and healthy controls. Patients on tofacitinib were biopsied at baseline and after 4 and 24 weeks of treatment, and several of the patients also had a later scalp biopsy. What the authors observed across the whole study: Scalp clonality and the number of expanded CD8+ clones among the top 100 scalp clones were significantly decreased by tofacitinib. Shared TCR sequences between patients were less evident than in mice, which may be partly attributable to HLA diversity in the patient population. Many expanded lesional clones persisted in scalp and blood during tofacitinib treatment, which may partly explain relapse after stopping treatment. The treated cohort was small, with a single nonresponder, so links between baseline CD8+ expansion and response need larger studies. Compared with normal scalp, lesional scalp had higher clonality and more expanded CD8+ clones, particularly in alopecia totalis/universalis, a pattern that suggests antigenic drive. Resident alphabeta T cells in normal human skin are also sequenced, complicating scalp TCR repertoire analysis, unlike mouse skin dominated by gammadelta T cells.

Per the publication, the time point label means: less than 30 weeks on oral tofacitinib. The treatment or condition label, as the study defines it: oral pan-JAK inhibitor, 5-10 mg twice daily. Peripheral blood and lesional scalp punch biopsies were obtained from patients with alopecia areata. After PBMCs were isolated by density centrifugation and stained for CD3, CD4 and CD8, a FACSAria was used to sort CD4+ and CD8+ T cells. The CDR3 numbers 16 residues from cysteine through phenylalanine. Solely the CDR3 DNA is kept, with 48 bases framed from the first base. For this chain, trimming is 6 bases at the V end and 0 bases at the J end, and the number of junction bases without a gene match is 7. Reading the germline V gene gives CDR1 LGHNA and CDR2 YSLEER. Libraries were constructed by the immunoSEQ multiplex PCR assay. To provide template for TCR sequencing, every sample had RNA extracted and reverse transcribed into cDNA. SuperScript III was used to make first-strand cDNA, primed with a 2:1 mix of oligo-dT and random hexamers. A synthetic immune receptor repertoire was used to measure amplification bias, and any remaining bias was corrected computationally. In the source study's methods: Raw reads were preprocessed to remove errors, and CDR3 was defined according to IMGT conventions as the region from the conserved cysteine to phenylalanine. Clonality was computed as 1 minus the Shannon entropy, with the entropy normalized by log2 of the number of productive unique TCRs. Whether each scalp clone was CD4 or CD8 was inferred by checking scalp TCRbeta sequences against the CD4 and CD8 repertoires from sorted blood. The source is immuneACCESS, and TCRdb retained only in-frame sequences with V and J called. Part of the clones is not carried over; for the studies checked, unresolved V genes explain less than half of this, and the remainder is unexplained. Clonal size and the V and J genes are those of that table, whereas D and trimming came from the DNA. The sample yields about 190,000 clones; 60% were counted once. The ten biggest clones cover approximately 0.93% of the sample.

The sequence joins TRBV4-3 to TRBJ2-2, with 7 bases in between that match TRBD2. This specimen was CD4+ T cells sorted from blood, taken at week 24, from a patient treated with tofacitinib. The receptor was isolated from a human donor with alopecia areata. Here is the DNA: TGCGCCAGCAGTCGTCAAGCGGGGTCGAACACCGGGGAGCTGTTTTTT. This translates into CASSRQAGSNTGELFF.